The text below deals with one TCR beta chain. This sample is part of a study of blood T cell repertoires in COVID-19. Turning to the study itself: COVID-19 samples collected from the United States, Italy and Spain covered acute and convalescent phases.

As originally analysed: Counts of nucleated cells, estimated from reference gene primer amplification, were obtained. Sequencing was performed with immunoSEQ multiplex PCR; in TCRdb, only in-frame clones are kept and a portion is missing. For V, J and clone size, that table is used; D and trimming come from the DNA. The sample carries some 270,000 clones, about nine tenths recorded once. Self-reported history from a screening survey and questionnaire set each donor's cohort. Donors of Cohort 3 who recovered were those that had two negative PCRs, clearance, or symptom resolution. CDR1 SGHVT and CDR2 SQSDAQ come from the germline V gene. V trimming: 3 bases; J trimming: 7 bases; junction bases outside the gene matches: 33. The CDR3 loop spans 23 amino acids.

The gene calls are TRBV7-4 and TRBJ1-3; TRBD1 matches at 7 bases. The sample taken for sequencing was PBMCs or T cells enriched from blood (not recorded which). The TCR sequence derives from a woman aged 40 to 50 who had recovered from COVID-19. CDR3 sequence reads: CASSFPPEGRGDLPPSGRNTIYF. DNA for the CDR3: TGTGCCAGCAGCTTCCCCCCTGAGGGCAGGGGGGACCTACCCCCCTCTGGAAGGAACACCATATATTTT. Supplemented by reference TRBV7-4 and TRBJ1-3, the full variable domain reads GAGVSQSPRYKVAKRGRDVALRCDSISGHVTLYWYRQTLGQGSEVLTYSQSDAQRDKSGRPSGRFSAERPERSVSTLKIQRTEQGDSAVYLCASSFPPEGRGDLPPSGRNTIYFGEGSWLTVV.